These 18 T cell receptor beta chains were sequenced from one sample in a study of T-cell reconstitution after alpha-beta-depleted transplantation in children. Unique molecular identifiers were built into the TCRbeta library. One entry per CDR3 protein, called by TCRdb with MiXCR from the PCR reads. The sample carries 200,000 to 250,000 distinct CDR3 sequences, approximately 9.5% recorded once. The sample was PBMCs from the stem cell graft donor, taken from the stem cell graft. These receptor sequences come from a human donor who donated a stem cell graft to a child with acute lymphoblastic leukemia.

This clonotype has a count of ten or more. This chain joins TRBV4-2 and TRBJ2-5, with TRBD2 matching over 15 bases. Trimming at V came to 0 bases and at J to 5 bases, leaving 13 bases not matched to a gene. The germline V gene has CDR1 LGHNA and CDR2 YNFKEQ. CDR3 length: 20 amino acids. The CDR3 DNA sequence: TGTGCCAGCAGCCAAGAACCTCCGGGACTAGCGGGGGGAGGTTCGGAGACCCAGTACTTC. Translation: CASSQEPPGLAGGGSETQYF.

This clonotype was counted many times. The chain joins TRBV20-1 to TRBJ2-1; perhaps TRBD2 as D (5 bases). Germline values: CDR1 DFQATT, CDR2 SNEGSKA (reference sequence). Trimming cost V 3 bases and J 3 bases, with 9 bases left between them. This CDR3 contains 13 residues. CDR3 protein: CSARPDFYNEQFF. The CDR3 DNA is TGCAGTGCTAGGCCGGACTTCTACAATGAGCAGTTCTTC.

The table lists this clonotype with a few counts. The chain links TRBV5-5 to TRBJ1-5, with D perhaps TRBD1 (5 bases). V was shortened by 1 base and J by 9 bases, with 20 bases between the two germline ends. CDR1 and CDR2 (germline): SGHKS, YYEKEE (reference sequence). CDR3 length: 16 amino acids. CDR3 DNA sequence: TGTGCCAGCAGCTTGACCCCCGGGGACTCTAATTTGCCCCAGCATTTT. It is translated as CASSLTPGDSNLPQHF.

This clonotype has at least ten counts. The CDR3 region has the DNA TGTGCCAGCAGTTTGGCCGGTAGCACTTCCGGGGAGCTGTTTTTT. This codes for CASSLAGSTSGELFF. The rearrangement uses TRBV12-3 or TRBV12-4 and TRBJ2-2; D ambiguous. The CDR3 is 15 amino acids. The V gene lost 3 bases and the J gene lost 6 bases, with 14 bases spanning the gap.

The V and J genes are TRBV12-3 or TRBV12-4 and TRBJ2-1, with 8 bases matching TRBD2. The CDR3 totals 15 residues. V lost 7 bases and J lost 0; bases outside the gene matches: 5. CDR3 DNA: TGTGCCAGCATCTTGCGGGGGGCCTCCTACAATGAGCAGTTCTTC. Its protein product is CASILRGASYNEQFF.

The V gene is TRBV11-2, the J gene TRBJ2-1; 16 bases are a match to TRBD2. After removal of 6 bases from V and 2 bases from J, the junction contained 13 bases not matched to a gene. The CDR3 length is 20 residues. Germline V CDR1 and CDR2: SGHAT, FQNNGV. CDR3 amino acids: CASRKIGAGTSGGAYNEQFF. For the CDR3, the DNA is TGTGCCAGCAGAAAAATAGGGGCCGGGACTAGCGGGGGGGCCTACAATGAGCAGTTCTTC.

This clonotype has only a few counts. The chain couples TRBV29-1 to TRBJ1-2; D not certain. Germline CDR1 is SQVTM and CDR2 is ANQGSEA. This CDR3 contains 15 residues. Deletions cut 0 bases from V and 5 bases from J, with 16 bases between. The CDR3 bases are TGCAGCGTTGAAGATGCGAGGAGTCGGCTATATGGCTACACCTTC. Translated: CSVEDARSRLYGYTF.

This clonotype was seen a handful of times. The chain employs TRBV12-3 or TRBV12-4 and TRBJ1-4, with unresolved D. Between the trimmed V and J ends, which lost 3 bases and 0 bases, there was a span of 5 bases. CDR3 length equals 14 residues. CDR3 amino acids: CASSFVATNEKLFF. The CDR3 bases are TGTGCCAGCAGTTTTGTCGCAACTAATGAAAAACTGTTTTTT.

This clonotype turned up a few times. CDR3 DNA sequence: TGTGCCATCAGTCATACATCTCCAAGAGCGGGGTGGAGCACTGAAGCTTTCTTT. Its translation is CAISHTSPRAGWSTEAFF. The chain recombines TRBV10-3 with TRBJ1-1; D call uncertain. V was cut by 5 bases and J by 4 bases, with 26 bases left in between. This CDR3 comprises 18 residues. Germline CDR1 reads ENHRY; CDR2 reads SYGVKD.

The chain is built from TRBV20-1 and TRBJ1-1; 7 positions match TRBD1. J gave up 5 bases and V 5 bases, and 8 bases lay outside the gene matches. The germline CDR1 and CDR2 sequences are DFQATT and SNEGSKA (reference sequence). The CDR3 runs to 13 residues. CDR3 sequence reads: CSAPKVQGTEAFF. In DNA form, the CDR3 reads TGCAGTGCTCCCAAGGTACAGGGGACTGAAGCTTTCTTT.

The CDR3 protein is CASSLGSGQSQETQYF. The CDR3, as DNA: TGTGCCAGCAGCTTAGGGAGTGGGCAGTCTCAGGAGACCCAGTACTTC. This chain connects TRBV7-8 to TRBJ2-5, with D unclear. Germline V gives CDR1 SGHVS, CDR2 FQNEAQ. The CDR3 covers 16 residues. V was clipped by 1 base and J by 5 bases, with 17 bases between them. Full variable domain (missing parts from reference TRBV7-8 and TRBJ2-5): GAGVSQSPRYKVAKRGQDVALRCDPISGHVSLFWYQQALGQGPEFLTYFQNEAQLDKSGLPSDRFFAERPEGSVSTLKIQRTQQEDSAVYLCASSLGSGQSQETQYFGPGTRLLVL.

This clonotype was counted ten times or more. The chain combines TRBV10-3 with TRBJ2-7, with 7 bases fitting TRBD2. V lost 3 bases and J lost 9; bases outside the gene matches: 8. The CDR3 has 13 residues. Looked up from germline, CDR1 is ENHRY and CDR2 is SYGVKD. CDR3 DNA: TGTGCCATCAGTGATTCTCCTTCGGGAGGGCAGTACTTC. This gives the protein CAISDSPSGGQYF.

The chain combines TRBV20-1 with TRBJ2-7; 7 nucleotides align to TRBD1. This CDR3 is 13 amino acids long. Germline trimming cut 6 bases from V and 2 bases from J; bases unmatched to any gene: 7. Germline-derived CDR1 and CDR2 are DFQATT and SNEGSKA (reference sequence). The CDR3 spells CSAPRQGPYEQYF. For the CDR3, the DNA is TGCAGTGCGCCCAGACAGGGACCCTACGAGCAGTACTTC.

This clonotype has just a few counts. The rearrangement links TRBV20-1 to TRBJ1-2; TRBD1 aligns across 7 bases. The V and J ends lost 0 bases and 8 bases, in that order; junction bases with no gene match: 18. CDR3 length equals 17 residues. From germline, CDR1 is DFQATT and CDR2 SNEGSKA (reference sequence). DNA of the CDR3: TGCAGTGCTAGAGACTCGACAGGGATGGTGGGATCCCCGGGCTACACCTTC. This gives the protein CSARDSTGMVGSPGYTF.

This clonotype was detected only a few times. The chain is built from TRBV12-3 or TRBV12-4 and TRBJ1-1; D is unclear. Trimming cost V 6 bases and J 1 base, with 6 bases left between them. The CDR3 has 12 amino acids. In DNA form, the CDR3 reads TGTGCCAGCAGGGACTGGAACACTGAAGCTTTCTTT. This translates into CASRDWNTEAFF.

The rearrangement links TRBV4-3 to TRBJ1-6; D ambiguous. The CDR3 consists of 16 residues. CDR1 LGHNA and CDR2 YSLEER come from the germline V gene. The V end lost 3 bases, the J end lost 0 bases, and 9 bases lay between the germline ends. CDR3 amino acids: CASSQALSSYNSPLHF. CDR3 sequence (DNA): TGCGCCAGCAGCCAGGCACTTAGCTCCTATAATTCACCCCTCCACTTT.

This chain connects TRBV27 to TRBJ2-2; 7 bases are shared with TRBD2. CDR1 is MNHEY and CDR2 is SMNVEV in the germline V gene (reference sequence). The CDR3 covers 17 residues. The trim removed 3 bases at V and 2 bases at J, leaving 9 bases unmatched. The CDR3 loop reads CASSFQGLAVNTGELFF. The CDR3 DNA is TGTGCCAGCAGTTTTCAGGGCCTAGCGGTAAACACCGGGGAGCTGTTTTTT.

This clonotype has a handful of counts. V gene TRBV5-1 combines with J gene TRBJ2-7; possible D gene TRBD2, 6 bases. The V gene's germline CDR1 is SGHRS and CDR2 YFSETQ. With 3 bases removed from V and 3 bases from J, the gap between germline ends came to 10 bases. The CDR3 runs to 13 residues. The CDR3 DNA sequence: TGCGCCAGCAGCTGGAGGGGACGCTACGAGCAGTACTTC. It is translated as CASSWRGRYEQYF.